These 13 T cell receptor beta chains originate from one sample sequenced in a study of CD8 T cells in ankylosing spondylitis. From the 5' RACE reads, TCRdb called clonotypes with MiXCR, one entry per CDR3 protein. The table records roughly 130,000 distinct CDR3 sequences, 7% of them present only once. Specimen: blood, either unsorted or a sorted T cell fraction (not recorded which). All receptors derive from a male donor with ankylosing spondylitis or in good health (not recorded which).

This clonotype was seen at least ten times. The V gene is TRBV6-5, the J gene TRBJ2-7; TRBD1 aligns across 9 bases. This CDR3 contains 17 residues. Trimming cost V 0 bases and J 3 bases; bases outside gene matches: 9. The germline V gene has CDR1 MNHEY and CDR2 SVGAGI. The CDR3: CASSYSLDGTGLYEQYF. The CDR3 DNA reads as TGTGCCAGCAGTTACTCCCTCGACGGGACAGGGCTCTACGAGCAGTACTTC.

This clonotype was recorded many times. V gene TRBV20-1 combines with J gene TRBJ2-5; D remains unclear. V was shortened by 0 bases and J by 5 bases, with 10 bases between the two germline ends. Germline CDR1 reads DFQATT; CDR2 reads SNEGSKA (reference sequence). The CDR3 runs 13 residues. The CDR3 loop is CSARDPGRETQYF. The CDR3 DNA is TGCAGTGCTAGAGATCCGGGTCGGGAGACCCAGTACTTC.

The sample holds many counts of this clonotype. The V call is TRBV6-4, the J call TRBJ2-1, with 8 bases fitting TRBD2. The V gene's germline CDR1 is MRHNA and CDR2 SNTAGT. The CDR3 is made up of 15 amino acids. V lost 5 bases and J lost 3; bases outside the gene matches: 6. CDR3: CASSSGSADYNEQFF. The CDR3 coding sequence is TGTGCCAGCAGTAGCGGGAGTGCTGACTACAATGAGCAGTTCTTC.

At least ten counts were recorded for this clonotype. The V call is TRBV10-3, the J call TRBJ1-6; D remains ambiguous. V lost 0 bases and J 9 bases, leaving 12 bases between the germline ends. This CDR3 is 15 amino acids long. Germline CDR1 reads ENHRY; CDR2 reads SYGVKD. The CDR3 spells CAISESGGAGSPLHF. DNA of the CDR3: TGTGCCATCAGTGAGTCAGGAGGAGCGGGTTCACCCCTCCACTTT.

This clonotype showed up many times. The V call is TRBV3-1, the J call TRBJ2-7, with TRBD2 matching 7 bases. Germline trimming cut 1 base from V and 4 bases from J; bases unmatched to any gene: 4. CDR3 size: 14 residues. CDR1 is LGHDT and CDR2 is YNNKEL in the germline V gene (reference sequence). CDR3 nucleotides: TGTGCCAGCAGCCAAGGGCTAGCGGTTTACGAGCAGTACTTC. Translation gives CASSQGLAVYEQYF.

This clonotype showed up many times. The chain uses TRBV4-2 and TRBJ2-6, with TRBD1 matching 7 bases. The trim removed 1 base at V and 0 bases at J, leaving 0 bases unmatched. In germline, CDR1 is LGHNA, CDR2 YNFKEQ. This CDR3 has 16 residues. CDR3 amino acids: CASSQAGGSGANVLTF. Written as DNA, the CDR3 is TGTGCCAGCAGCCAAGCAGGGGGCTCTGGGGCCAACGTCCTGACTTTC.

Ten or more counts support this clonotype. The V gene is TRBV6-2 or TRBV6-3, the J gene TRBJ1-3; D gene unclear. This CDR3 spans 13 amino acids. V gave up 2 bases and J gave up 4 bases, with 6 bases separating them. In germline, CDR1 is MNHEY, CDR2 SVGEGT. This CDR3 reads CASSYGGGNTIYF. The CDR3, as DNA: TGTGCCAGCAGTTACGGAGGCGGAAACACCATATATTTT.

The table lists this clonotype with many counts. The chain employs TRBV20-1 and TRBJ1-1, with D possibly being TRBD1 (5 bases). This CDR3 comprises 12 residues. CDR1 is DFQATT, CDR2 SNEGSKA, per germline (reference sequence). Trimming shortened V by 4 bases and J by 3 bases, and 9 bases separated the two germline ends. In DNA, the CDR3 is TGCAGTGCTACCGGGGGTCACACTGAAGCTTTCTTT. It translates to CSATGGHTEAFF.

This clonotype has ten or more counts. The chain carries TRBV2 and TRBJ2-7, with D uncertain. V was clipped by 7 bases and J by 3 bases, with 13 bases between them. This CDR3 contains 13 residues. Germline V lookup: CDR1 SNHLY, CDR2 FYNNEI. CDR3 DNA sequence: TGTGCCAGCAATGGGGTAGGAGACTACGAGCAGTACTTC. Residues: CASNGVGDYEQYF. Full variable domain (outside the CDR3, taken from reference TRBV2 and TRBJ2-7): EPEVTQTPSHQVTQMGQEVILRCVPISNHLYFYWYRQILGQKVEFLVSFYNNEISEKSEIFDDQFSVERPDGSNFTLKIRSTKLEDSAMYFCASNGVGDYEQYFGPGTRLTVT.

At least ten counts were recorded for this clonotype. This rearrangement joins TRBV27 to TRBJ1-2; 9 bases match TRBD1. CDR1 MNHEY and CDR2 SMNVEV come from the germline V gene (reference sequence). The CDR3 consists of 15 residues. V lost 5 bases and J lost 2; bases outside the gene matches: 6. CDR3 loop: CASSPRTGANYGYTF. DNA of the CDR3: TGTGCCAGCAGTCCGCGGACAGGGGCGAACTATGGCTACACCTTC.

This clonotype was detected many times. V gene TRBV10-2 combines with J gene TRBJ2-3; D is unclear. Trimming left V 2 bases short and J 5 bases short, with 2 bases between. Looked up from germline, CDR1 is WSHSY and CDR2 is SAAADI. The CDR3 has 11 residues. CDR3 amino acids: CASSEVDTQYF. In DNA form, the CDR3 reads TGCGCCAGCAGTGAGGTAGATACGCAGTATTTT.

This clonotype was seen at least ten times. This chain links TRBV7-2 with TRBJ2-7; 7 bases match TRBD2. The CDR3 contains 15 residues. With 5 bases clipped from V and 2 bases from J, the junction kept 9 bases outside the gene matches. In germline, CDR1 is SGHTA, CDR2 FQGNSA. DNA of the CDR3: TGTGCCAGCAGCCTCGCCAGCGGGGACGCCTACGAGCAGTACTTC. As protein: CASSLASGDAYEQYF.

This clonotype was recorded a few times. The CDR3 protein is CASTKYMNTEAFF. The CDR3 DNA reads TGTGCCAGTACGAAGTACATGAACACTGAAGCTTTCTTT. V usage is TRBV19 and J usage is TRBJ1-1; no reliable D call. V was pared by 7 bases and J by 0 bases, with 9 bases between. Germline V gene data show CDR1 as LNHDA and CDR2 as SQIVND (reference sequence). This CDR3 is built from 13 residues.